This T cell receptor beta chain originates from a study of CD4 T cell repertoires and nickel (dated by TCRdb to the early 2020s). V has 0 bases trimmed and J has 5 bases trimmed; junction bases matching no gene number 9. The germline V gene (reference sequence) sets CDR1 to DFQATT and CDR2 to SNEGSKA. From the cysteine up to the phenylalanine, the CDR3 has a length of 16 residues. Of the read, only the CDR3 DNA is kept; its 48 bases are in frame from base 1. The library was produced with RT-PCR. The instrument was an Illumina MiSeq. TCRdb reran the public reads through fastp at Q25 and MiXCR, keeping productive beta chains. When rows share a CDR3 protein, they turn into one entry using the most common DNA and genes. In this sample the table shows 200 to 300 distinct CDR3 sequences, approximately 50% of which occur a single time. The ten largest make up 10% to 12% of the sample. With respect to this clonotype: Its antigen is currently not known. The sample holds no much larger clone one base away, and base qualities are not on file.

This chain is built from TRBV20-1 and TRBJ2-2; TRBD1 lines up with 7 middle nucleotides. Sample: CD4+ T cells from blood, not recorded whether cultured. The sequence came from a human donor in a nickel allergy study, with or without nickel allergy (not recorded which). It is not recorded whether this sample comes from one donor or several. Here the CDR3 is given as CSARENRGVRTGELFF. The nucleotide sequence is TGCAGTGCTAGAGAAAACAGGGGCGTCAGGACCGGGGAGCTGTTTTTT.